This T cell receptor beta chain was observed in a study of cytomegalovirus exposure and HLA in healthy donors. Study-level results: Cytomegalovirus status was reportedly diagnosed by the classifier with high specificity and sensitivity. The authors confirmed in vitro that a few CMV-associated chains were specific for CMV antigens.

Measured with immunoSEQ multiplex PCR; TCRdb has only the in-frame clones, and not every one. The table records 55,000 to 80,000 clones, 95% of them present only once. Comment on this clone: Its antigen is not known.

The CDR3 sequence is 15 residues long. Germline V CDR1 and CDR2: SGDLS, YYNGEE. V dropped 4 bases and J dropped 4 bases, with 14 bases sitting between them. The sample was PBMCs. This TCR derives from a woman aged 18-29 years in good health and CMV-seropositive. The V call is TRBV9, the J call TRBJ2-2, with D tentatively TRBD2 (7 bases). The CDR3 here is CASSPGGARTGELFF. The CDR3 bases are TGTGCCAGCAGCCCTGGGGGGGCGCGCACCGGGGAGCTGTTTTTT.